The clone carrying this T cell receptor (beta chain) was seen only a few times. With 5 bases clipped from V and 2 bases from J, the junction kept 8 bases outside the gene matches. CDR3 size: 15 residues. Germline loops: CDR1 MNHEY, CDR2 SMNVEV (reference sequence). These data come from a study of T-cell reconstitution after alpha-beta-depleted transplantation in children. During its preparation, the TCRbeta library received unique molecular identifiers. TCRdb re-called the PCR reads with MiXCR, one entry per CDR3 protein. This table has about 500,000 distinct CDR3 sequences, approximately 30% appearing once.

This TCR came from a human donor who donated a stem cell graft to a child with aplastic anemia. The sequencing used PBMCs from the stem cell graft donor, collected from the stem cell graft. This chain links TRBV27 with TRBJ2-5, with 7 bases aligning to TRBD2. CDR3 DNA: TGTGCCAGCAGTCATAGGGGACTACTACAAGAGACCCAGTACTTC. Translation: CASSHRGLLQETQYF.